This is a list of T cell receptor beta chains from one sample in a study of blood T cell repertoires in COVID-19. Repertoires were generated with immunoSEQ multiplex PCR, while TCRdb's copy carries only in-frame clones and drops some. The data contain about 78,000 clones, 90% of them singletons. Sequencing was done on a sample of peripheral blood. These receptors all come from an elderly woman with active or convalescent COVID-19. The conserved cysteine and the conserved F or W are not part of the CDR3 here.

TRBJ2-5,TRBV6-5,ASNKRGNQETQY
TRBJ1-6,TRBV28,ASNRGGGSYNSPLH
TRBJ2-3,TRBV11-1,ASSSRGFDTQY
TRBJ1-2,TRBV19,ASRPLRGTPEENGGYT
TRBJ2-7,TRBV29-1,SVVGVLYEQY
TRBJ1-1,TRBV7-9,ASSLDGFGRGAEAF
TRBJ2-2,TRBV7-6,ASSLLAGGAGELF
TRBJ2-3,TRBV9,ASSVVSGSATDTQY
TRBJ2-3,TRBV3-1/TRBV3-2,ASSLRRGGSTDTQY
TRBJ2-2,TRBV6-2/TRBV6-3,ASSYRGLARTGELF
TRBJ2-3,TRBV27,ASSLYPSGRSSDTQY
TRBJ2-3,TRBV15,ATSRDQATGYSTDTQY
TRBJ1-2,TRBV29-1,SVEAGTNGYT
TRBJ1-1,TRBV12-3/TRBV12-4,ASSPEKNTEAF